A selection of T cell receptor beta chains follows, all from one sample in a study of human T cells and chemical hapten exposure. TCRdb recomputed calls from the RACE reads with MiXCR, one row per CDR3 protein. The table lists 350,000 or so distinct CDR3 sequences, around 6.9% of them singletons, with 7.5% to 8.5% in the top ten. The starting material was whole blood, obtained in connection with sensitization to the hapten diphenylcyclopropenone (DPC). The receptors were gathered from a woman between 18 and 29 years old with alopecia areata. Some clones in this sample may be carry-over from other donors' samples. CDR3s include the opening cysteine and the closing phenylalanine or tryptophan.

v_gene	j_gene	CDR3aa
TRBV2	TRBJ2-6	CASSRFGSLSGANVLTF
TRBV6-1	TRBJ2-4	CASSEVQSGWGQSIQYF
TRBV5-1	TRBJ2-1	CASSLESGGYYEQFF
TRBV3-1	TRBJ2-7	CASSRGTTGDEQYF
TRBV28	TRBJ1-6	CASSFLGLNNSPLHF
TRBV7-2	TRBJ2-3	CASSLDGAGSDTQYF
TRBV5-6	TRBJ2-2	CASSLSTGRPAGELFF
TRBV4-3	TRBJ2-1	CASSQERGRNEQFF
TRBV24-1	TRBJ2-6	CATSETPLVGSGANVLTF
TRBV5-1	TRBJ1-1	CASSQGGEWDTEAFF
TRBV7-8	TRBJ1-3	CASSWQGTGNTIYF
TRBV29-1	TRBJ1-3	CSVLQGAGNTIYF
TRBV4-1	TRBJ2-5	CASSLGTQETQYF
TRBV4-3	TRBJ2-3	CASSQVWGATDTQYF
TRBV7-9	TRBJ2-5	CASSSRDRGLLRETQYF
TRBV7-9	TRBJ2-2	CASSLELGANTGELFF
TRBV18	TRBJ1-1	CASSPRGQSSNTEAFF
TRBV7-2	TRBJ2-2	CASSAAGTGGPGELFF
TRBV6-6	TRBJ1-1	CASRPRGPDEAFF
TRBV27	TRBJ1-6	CASSQGLPLHF
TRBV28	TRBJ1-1	CASSRRRGLMNTEAFF
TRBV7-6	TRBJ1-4	CASSLGPLSDVANEKLFF
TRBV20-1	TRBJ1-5	CSARGPLINQPQHF
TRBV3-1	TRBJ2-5	CASSPTYRETQYF
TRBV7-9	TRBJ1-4	CASIQIYGGNEKLFF
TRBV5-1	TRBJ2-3	CASSLVPASGTDTQYF
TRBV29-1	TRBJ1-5	CSVITDSNQPQHF
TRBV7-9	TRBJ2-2	CASSSSPTRGGAGVGELFF
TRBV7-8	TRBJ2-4	CASSLKGRQAGNIQYF
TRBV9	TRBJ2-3	CASSLEGEPGTDTQYF
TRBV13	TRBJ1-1	CASSPQDSKNTEAFF
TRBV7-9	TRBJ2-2	CASSLIGLAGGELFF
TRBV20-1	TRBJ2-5	CSARAGGPSETQYF
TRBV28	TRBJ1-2	CASSLSPDSYGYTF
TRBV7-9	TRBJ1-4	CASSSTGFNEKLFF
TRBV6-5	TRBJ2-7	CASTRTGGNEQYF
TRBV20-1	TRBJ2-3	CSAGRTSNTDTQYF
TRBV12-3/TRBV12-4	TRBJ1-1	CASSLGGGLAFF
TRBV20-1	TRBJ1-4	CSAVARGLEKLFF
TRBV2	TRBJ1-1	CASRSGVEAFF
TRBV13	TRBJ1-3	CASSTRPPSSGNTIYF
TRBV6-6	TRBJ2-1	CASRLAGPVHEQFF
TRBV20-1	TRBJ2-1	CSARDPKASGELYNEQFF
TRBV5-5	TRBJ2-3	CASSLRLGREDTQYF
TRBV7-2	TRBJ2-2	CASSFGWAAGSGELFF
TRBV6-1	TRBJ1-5	CATAGGGEFNQPQHF
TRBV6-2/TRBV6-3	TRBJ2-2	CASSYAGQYTGELFF
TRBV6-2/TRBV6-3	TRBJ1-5	CASSYSMLQPQHF
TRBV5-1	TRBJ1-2	CASSLGGHGNYGYTF
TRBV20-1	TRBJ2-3	CSARVAGNTDTQYF
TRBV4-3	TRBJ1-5	CASSQDIGPGQPQHF
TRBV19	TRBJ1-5	CASKFENQPQHF
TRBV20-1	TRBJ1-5	CSAIRGTKSAQPQHF
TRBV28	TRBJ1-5	CASSLRLPLNQPQHF
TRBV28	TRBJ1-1	CASSSGSTEAFF
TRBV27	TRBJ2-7	CATGDRGQYEQYF
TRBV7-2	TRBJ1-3	CASRFQGRSPGNTIYF
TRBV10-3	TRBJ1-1	CAISDLDTSNTEAFF